The T cell receptor (beta chain) described here comes from a study of blood T cell repertoires in COVID-19 (dated by TCRdb to between 2020 and 2021). For the wider study: Collaborator samples came from the United States, Italy and Spain and covered acute and convalescent phases of COVID-19. The prospective study material was composed of cDNA or gDNA derived from T cells, B-cell-depleted T cells, or PBMCs. Subjects who had been exposed to COVID-19, were actively infected with it, or had recovered from it provided the deeply sampled blood TCRbeta repertoires that made up the dataset. A freely available public database, intended as a resource for researchers studying the immune response to SARS-CoV-2, is where the repertoires were released. Samples were obtained from the ongoing ImmuneRACE study (first 160 participants) and from roughly 1,300 subjects provided by 6 global collaborators. Nearly every sample came with metadata listing a de-identified subject ID, COVID-19 status, age in years and sex. HLA class I and class II types, where available, came from metadata supplied by the sample provider rather than from assay-based typing. General conclusions and limits of the study: How much clinical and demographic metadata was included differed by source and by participant, and the metadata was provided uncurated.

This clone was picked up one time. Which antigen it targets is not known. It has no much larger one-base neighbor in the sample; base qualities were not kept. The immunoSEQ Assay, a bias-controlled multiplex PCR, was used to amplify TCRbeta CDR3 regions from genomic DNA. Per the authors' processing: The number of nucleated cells in each sample was estimated by amplification of reference gene primers within the assay. Sequence reads were collapsed and filtered to measure the absolute abundance of every unique TCRbeta CDR3 rearrangement. For each sample, productive Simpson clonality was calculated as the square root of Simpson's diversity index across productive rearrangements. TCRdb took over this immuneACCESS table, retaining in-frame rearrangements with V and J assigned. Such tables are incomplete; in checked studies, under half of the missing clones stem from an unresolved V gene, and the remainder is unexplained. The V and J calls and clone size come from that table; D and trimming were worked out from the DNA. This sample comprises about 130,000 clones, approximately 80% of them detected only once. The top ten hold over 9.5% of the sample.

V and J are truncated by 4 bases and 1 base respectively, leaving an intervening sequence of 10 bases. CDR1 and CDR2 are read off the germline V gene as SQVTM and ANQGSEA. From the cysteine up to the phenylalanine, the CDR3 has a length of 13 residues. The read is trimmed to its CDR3 DNA, 39 bases read in frame from base 1. Samples from volunteer blood donors who had recovered from COVID-19 were contributed by a second Seattle source. Each collaborating institution followed its own protocols to collect whole blood in K2EDTA tubes. Collaborator samples were shipped for TCRbeta analysis as frozen whole blood, isolated PBMCs, or DNA extracted from either sample type.

The origin of this receptor is a man in his 60s who had recovered from COVID-19. This chain is built from TRBV29-1 and TRBJ1-1; TRBD1 might be the D gene, on 5 matching bases. The sample comprised peripheral blood. The base sequence is TGCAGCGTTGTTTTGGGGCAGAACACTGAAGCTTTCTTT. Translated, it gives CSVVLGQNTEAFF.